The 18 T cell receptor beta chains listed next were all sequenced from one sample in a study of cytomegalovirus exposure and HLA in healthy donors (dated by TCRdb to about 2017). Libraries were made using the immunoSEQ multiplex PCR assay. A mixture of 60 forward primers for TCR Vbeta segments and 13 reverse primers for TCR Jbeta segments was used in the multiplex PCR. The table comes from immuneACCESS by way of TCRdb, which keeps in-frame sequences with V and J called. Part of the clones is missing from these tables; in studies checked, under half for an unresolved V gene and the rest for unknown reasons. This sample has around 85,000 clones in its table, and under 80% of those were observed once. About 4.2% of the sample is held by the ten biggest clonotypes. Sequencing was done on a sample of PBMCs. The receptors were gathered from a man aged 55 to 70 in good health and CMV-seronegative.

This clone came up once. The chain joins TRBV10-3 to TRBJ2-7, with a tentative D call TRBD1 (6 bases). The length of the CDR3 is 15 residues. CDR1 is ENHRY and CDR2 is SYGVKD in the germline V gene. V was cut by 0 bases and J by 0 bases, with 9 bases left in between. CDR3 in amino acids: CAISESTDSSYEQYF. DNA for the CDR3: TGTGCCATCAGTGAGTCGACGGACAGCTCCTACGAGCAGTACTTC.

The chain combines TRBV9 with TRBJ2-5, with TRBD2 matching over 9 bases. Germline-derived CDR1 and CDR2 are SGDLS and YYNGEE. The CDR3 runs to 17 residues. J was trimmed by 5 bases and V by 4 bases; bases with no gene match: 15. This CDR3 is CASSSGGSGGPRETQYF. DNA for the CDR3: TGTGCCAGCAGCTCCGGCGGTAGCGGGGGCCCCAGGGAGACCCAGTACTTC.

The V and J genes are TRBV7-3 and TRBJ2-4; a weak D match, TRBD1 (5 bases). V shed 2 bases and J shed 5 bases, with 10 bases lying between them. The CDR3 has 14 amino acids. Germline V gene data show CDR1 as SGHTA and CDR2 as FQGTGA. The CDR3 loop is CASSLSREQNIQYF. The CDR3 DNA sequence: TGTGCCAGCAGCTTATCCAGGGAACAAAACATTCAGTACTTC.

This chain connects TRBV7-9 to TRBJ2-4; perhaps TRBD2 as D (7 bases). Per the germline V gene, CDR1 is SEHNR and CDR2 is FQNEAQ (reference sequence). V was trimmed by 5 bases and J by 6 bases, leaving 17 bases between them. The CDR3 has 15 residues. The CDR3: CASSISGTLRNIQYF. DNA of the CDR3: TGTGCCAGCAGCATAAGCGGGACACTACGAAACATTCAGTACTTC.

This clone turned up a few times. The chain recombines TRBV10-3 with TRBJ1-1; weak D call: TRBD1 (5 bases). V lost 4 bases and J lost 8, with 20 bases in between. CDR3 size: 15 residues. CDR1 and CDR2 (germline): ENHRY, SYGVKD. This chain's CDR3 is CAISGEPGRTVEAFF. The CDR3 DNA is TGTGCCATCAGTGGGGAGCCAGGGAGGACCGTCGAAGCTTTCTTT.

The chain uses TRBV4-2 and TRBJ2-5; 14 bases are shared with TRBD2. The CDR3 is 17 amino acids. CDR1 LGHNA and CDR2 YNFKEQ come from the germline V gene. V dropped 4 bases and J dropped 0; count of bases not matched to a gene: 4. In DNA form, the CDR3 reads TGTGCCAGCAGCCTGGGACTAGCGGGGGAGTACCAAGAGACCCAGTACTTC. Protein product: CASSLGLAGEYQETQYF.

This rearrangement joins TRBV7-3 to TRBJ2-2, with D hard to call. Germline V lookup: CDR1 SGHTA, CDR2 FQGTGA. V shed 6 bases and J shed 4 bases, with 12 bases lying between them. The CDR3 consists of 14 residues. The CDR3 coding sequence is TGTGCCAGCAGTCTGGCTCATGGCACCGGGGAGCTGTTTTTT. Protein: CASSLAHGTGELFF.

This chain joins TRBV5-4 and TRBJ2-7; TRBD2 matches at 7 bases. CDR1 is SGHNT, CDR2 YYREEE, per germline (reference sequence). V lost 3 bases and J lost 2; bases outside the gene matches: 5. The CDR3 has 14 residues. The CDR3 DNA is TGTGCCAGCAGCTGGACCGGACTAGCCTACGAGCAGTACTTC. Protein: CASSWTGLAYEQYF.

This clone was observed a few times. The gene calls are TRBV29-1 and TRBJ1-1; 9 positions match TRBD1. V lost 5 bases, J lost 7 bases, and 5 bases stayed unmatched. This CDR3 comprises 12 residues. Germline V lookup: CDR1 SQVTM, CDR2 ANQGSEA. CDR3 loop: CSVLDRGSEAFF. CDR3 in DNA: TGCAGCGTTTTGGACAGGGGAAGTGAAGCTTTCTTT.

As regards this clone: The junction shows a germline mismatch at one end, possibly a read error. This CDR3 is also generated by other DNA sequences in the sample. The chain combines TRBV4-1 with TRBJ2-5; 7 nucleotides line up with TRBD2. CDR3 length: 16 amino acids. Per germline, CDR1 MGHRA and CDR2 YSYEKL. The CDR3 loop reads CASSQESGGGGGTQYF. The DNA of the CDR3 is TGTGCCAGCAGCCAAGAGTCTGGGGGGGGTGGGGGGACCCAGTACTTC.

The table lists this clone with a count of one. The CDR3 DNA reads as TGTGCCATCAGTGAGTCGGGCAGGGGGAATACTGAAGCTTTCTTT. Translation: CAISESGRGNTEAFF. The gene calls are TRBV10-3 and TRBJ1-1; TRBD1 matches 7 bases. The CDR3 has 15 amino acids. V lost 0 bases to trimming and J lost 5 bases; unmatched junction nucleotides: 6. CDR1 and CDR2 (germline): ENHRY, SYGVKD.

The chain carries TRBV18 and TRBJ2-7; a weak D match, TRBD2 (5 bases). The length of the CDR3 is 14 residues. Germline loops: CDR1 KGHSH, CDR2 LQKENI. Trimming removed 4 bases from V and 1 base from J, with 11 bases in between. The CDR3: CASSLRGISYEQYF. The CDR3 nucleotides are TGTGCCAGCTCACTGAGAGGGATTTCCTACGAGCAGTACTTC.

The V gene is TRBV5-1, the J gene TRBJ2-5, with TRBD2 as a possible D gene (7 bases). Germline CDR1 SGHRS, CDR2 YFSETQ. The ends were cut back, 0 bases at V and 5 bases at J, with 20 bases in the middle. CDR3 size: 17 residues. DNA of the CDR3: TGCGCCAGCAGCTTGGGGGGTACGGCGGGGGCCCGGGAGACCCAGTACTTC. Translation: CASSLGGTAGARETQYF.

The chain combines TRBV9 with TRBJ2-7; tentatively, D is TRBD1 (6 bases). V was clipped by 2 bases and J by 6 bases, with 15 bases between them. Germline CDR1 and CDR2: SGDLS and YYNGEE. This CDR3 is built from 14 residues. The CDR3 protein is CASSVGQGKGEQYF. CDR3 nucleotides: TGTGCCAGCAGCGTCGGGCAGGGGAAGGGCGAGCAGTACTTC.

The chain uses TRBV6-1 and TRBJ1-5; D gene ambiguous. V was shortened by 2 bases and J by 1 base, with 9 bases between the two germline ends. Per germline, CDR1 MNHNS and CDR2 SASEGT. This CDR3 comprises 15 residues. For the CDR3, the DNA is TGTGCCAGCAGTGAACGCGGAGCCAGCAATCAGCCCCAGCATTTT. It is translated as CASSERGASNQPQHF.

This clone occurred once. This chain joins TRBV4-1 and TRBJ1-2; 8 bases align to TRBD1. V dropped 1 base and J dropped 0; count of bases not matched to a gene: 4. The CDR3 consists of 16 residues. CDR1 is MGHRA, CDR2 YSYEKL, per germline. The CDR3 reads CASSQAGTGSNYGYTF. CDR3 bases: TGCGCCAGCAGCCAAGCCGGGACAGGTTCTAACTATGGCTACACCTTC.

This chain connects TRBV6-4 to TRBJ1-1; 7 bases align to TRBD1. The J segment lost 0 bases and the V segment lost 6 bases, leaving 7 bases of the junction unmatched. CDR1 and CDR2 from the germline V gene are MRHNA and SNTAGT. The CDR3 runs 15 residues. Here the CDR3 reads CASSQNRGLNTEAFF. In DNA form, the CDR3 reads TGTGCCAGCAGCCAAAACAGGGGTCTGAACACTGAAGCTTTCTTT.

This clone has just one count. This chain uses TRBV6-6 with TRBJ1-1, with D possibly matching TRBD1 (5 bases). Germline assignment: CDR1 MNHNY and CDR2 SVGAGI (reference sequence). The V end lost 5 bases, the J end lost 3 bases, and 19 bases lay between the germline ends. This CDR3 spans 16 amino acids. The CDR3 region is CASSRGRTEPYTEAFF. CDR3 DNA sequence: TGTGCCAGCAGTAGGGGCCGGACGGAACCTTACACTGAAGCTTTCTTT.